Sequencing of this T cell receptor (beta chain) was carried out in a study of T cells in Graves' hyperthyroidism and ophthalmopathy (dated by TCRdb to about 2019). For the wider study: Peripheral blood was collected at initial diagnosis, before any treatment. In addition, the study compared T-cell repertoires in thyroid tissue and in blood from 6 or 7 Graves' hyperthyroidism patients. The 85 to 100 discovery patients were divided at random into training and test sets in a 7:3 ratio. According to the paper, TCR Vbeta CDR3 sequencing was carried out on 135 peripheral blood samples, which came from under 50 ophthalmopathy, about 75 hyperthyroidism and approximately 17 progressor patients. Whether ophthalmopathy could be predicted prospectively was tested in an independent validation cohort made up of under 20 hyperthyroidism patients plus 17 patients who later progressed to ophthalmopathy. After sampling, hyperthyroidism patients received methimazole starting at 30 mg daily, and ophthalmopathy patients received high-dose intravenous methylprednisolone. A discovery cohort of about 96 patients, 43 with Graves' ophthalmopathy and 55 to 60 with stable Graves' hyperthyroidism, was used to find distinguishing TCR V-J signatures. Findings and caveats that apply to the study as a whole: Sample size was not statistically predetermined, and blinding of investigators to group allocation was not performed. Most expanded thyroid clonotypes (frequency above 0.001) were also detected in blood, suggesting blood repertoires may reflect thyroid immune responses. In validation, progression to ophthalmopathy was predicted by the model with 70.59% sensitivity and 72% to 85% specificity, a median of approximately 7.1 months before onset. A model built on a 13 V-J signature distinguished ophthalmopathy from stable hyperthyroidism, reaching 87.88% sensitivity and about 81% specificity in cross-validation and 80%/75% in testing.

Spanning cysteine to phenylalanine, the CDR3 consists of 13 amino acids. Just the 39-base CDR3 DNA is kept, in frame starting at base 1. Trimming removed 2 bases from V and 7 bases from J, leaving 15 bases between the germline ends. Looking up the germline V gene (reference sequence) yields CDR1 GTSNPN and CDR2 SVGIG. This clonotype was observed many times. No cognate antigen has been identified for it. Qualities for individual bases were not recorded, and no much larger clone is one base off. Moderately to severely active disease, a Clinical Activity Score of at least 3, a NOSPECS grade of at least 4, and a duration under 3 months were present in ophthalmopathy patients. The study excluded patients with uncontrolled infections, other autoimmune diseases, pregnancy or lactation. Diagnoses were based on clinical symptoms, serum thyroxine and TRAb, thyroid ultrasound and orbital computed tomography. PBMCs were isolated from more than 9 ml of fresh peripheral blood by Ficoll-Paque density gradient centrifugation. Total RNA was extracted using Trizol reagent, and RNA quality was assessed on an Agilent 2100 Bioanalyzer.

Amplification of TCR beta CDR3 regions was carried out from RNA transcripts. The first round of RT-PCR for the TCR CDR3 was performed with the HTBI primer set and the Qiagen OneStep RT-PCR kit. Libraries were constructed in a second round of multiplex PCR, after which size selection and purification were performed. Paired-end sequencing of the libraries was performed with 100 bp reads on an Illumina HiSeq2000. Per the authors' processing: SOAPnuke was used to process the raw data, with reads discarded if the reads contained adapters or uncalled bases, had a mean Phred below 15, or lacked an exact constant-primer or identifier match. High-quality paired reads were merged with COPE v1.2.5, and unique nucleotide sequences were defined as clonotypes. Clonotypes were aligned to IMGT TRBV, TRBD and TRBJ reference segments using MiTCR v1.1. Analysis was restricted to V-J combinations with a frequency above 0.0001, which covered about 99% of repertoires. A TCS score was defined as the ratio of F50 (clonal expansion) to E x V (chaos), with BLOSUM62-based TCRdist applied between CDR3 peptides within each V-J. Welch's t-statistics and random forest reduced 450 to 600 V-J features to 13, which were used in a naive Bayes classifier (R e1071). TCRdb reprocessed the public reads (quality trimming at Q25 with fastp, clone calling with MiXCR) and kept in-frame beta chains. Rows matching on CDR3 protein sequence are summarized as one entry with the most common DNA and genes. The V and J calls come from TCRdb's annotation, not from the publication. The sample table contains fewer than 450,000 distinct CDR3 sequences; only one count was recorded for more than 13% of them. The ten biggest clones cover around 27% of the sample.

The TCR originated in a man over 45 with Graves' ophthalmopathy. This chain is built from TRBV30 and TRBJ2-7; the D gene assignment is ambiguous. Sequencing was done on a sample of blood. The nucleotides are TGTGCCTGGAGTATATCTGGCATGGGGGAGCAGTACTTC. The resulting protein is CAWSISGMGEQYF.